Reported below is one T cell receptor beta chain. The sample originates from a study of OX40 agonist ivuxolimab in advanced cancers. Study-wide context: Prior anti-PD-1, anti-PD-L1 or anti-CTLA-4 therapy did not bar entry, and about 40% had some.

Using immunoSEQ multiplex PCR, the repertoire was profiled, and TCRdb retains in-frame clones only, with some absent. The profile covers 50,000 or so clones, with over 80% appearing a single time and around 12% taken by the ten largest. V was pared by 3 bases and J by 7 bases, with 6 bases of the junction left unmatched. CDR3 size: 13 residues. Per the germline V gene, CDR1 is KGHSH and CDR2 is LQKENI. The V call is TRBV18, the J call TRBJ2-7; 7 bases match TRBD1. The TCR comes from an adult with an advanced solid tumor such as melanoma, head and neck, liver or kidney cancer. The sample here was CD4+ or CD8+ T cells sorted from blood, taken in a trial of the OX40 agonist ivuxolimab. As DNA, the CDR3 is TGTGCCAGCTCACCGGGACAGTCCCTTGAGCAGTACTTC. Its protein product is CASSPGQSLEQYF.